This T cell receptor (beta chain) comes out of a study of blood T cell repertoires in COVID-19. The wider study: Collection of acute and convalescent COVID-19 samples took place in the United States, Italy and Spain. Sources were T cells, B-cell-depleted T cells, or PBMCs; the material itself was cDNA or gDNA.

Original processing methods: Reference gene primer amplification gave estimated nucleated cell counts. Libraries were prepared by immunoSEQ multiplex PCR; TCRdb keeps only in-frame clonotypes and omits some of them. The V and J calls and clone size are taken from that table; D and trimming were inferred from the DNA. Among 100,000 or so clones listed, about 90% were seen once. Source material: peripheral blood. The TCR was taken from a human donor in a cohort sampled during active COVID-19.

CDR3 in DNA: TGTGCCAGCTCACCAGCCCTTACGACAGGGGGCTACGAGCAGTACTTC. It is translated as CASSPALTTGGYEQYF. This chain connects TRBV18 to TRBJ2-7, with 9 bases identical to TRBD1. This CDR3 contains 16 residues. Germline loops: CDR1 KGHSH, CDR2 LQKENI. The junction had 8 bases not matched to a gene; V was cut back by 2 bases and J by 3 bases.